The sequence of this T cell receptor (beta chain) was determined in a study of blood T cell repertoires in COVID-19. Study information: Acute and convalescent COVID-19 samples came from the United States, Italy and Spain. T cells, B-cell-depleted T cells, or PBMCs supplied cDNA or gDNA.

Source study methods: For nucleated cells, counts were estimated from reference gene primer amplification. Here immunoSEQ multiplex PCR was the method, and the copy in TCRdb shows in-frame clones only, minus some. The V and J calls and clone size were taken over from that table, and D and trimming were inferred from the DNA. The sample lists 110,000 to 150,000 clones, 65% to 85% seen once, with around 8% in the top ten. Per germline, CDR1 LGHDT and CDR2 YNNKEL (reference sequence). With V trimmed by 3 bases and J by 2 bases, 5 bases remained unmatched. The CDR3 is made up of 18 amino acids. This TCR was recovered from a human donor in a cohort sampled during active COVID-19. The source material was peripheral blood. The rearrangement joins TRBV3-1 (or the pseudogene TRBV3-2) to TRBJ2-3; 16 nucleotides line up with TRBD2. CDR3 amino acids: CASSQAGLAGGPTDTQYF. The CDR3 DNA sequence: TGTGCCAGCAGCCAGGCGGGACTAGCGGGGGGGCCCACAGATACGCAGTATTTT.